This TCR beta chain was captured in a study of T cell changes during pregnancy in multiple sclerosis. The germline V gene encodes CDR1 SNHLY and CDR2 FYNNEI. This CDR3 is built from 13 residues. With V trimmed by 6 bases and J by 14 bases, 10 bases remained unmatched. The assay was immunoSEQ multiplex PCR, and TCRdb's table has in-frame clones only and misses some. The top ten hold 5.3% of the sample, which has around 50,000 clones, 80% to 90% seen once. J is TRBJ2-1 and V is TRBV2; 10 bases agree with TRBD1. This sequence originates from a human donor whose cells served as feeder cells for cultures in a pregnancy study. Sequencing was done on a sample of peripheral blood from another person, used as feeder cells. CDR3 bases: TGTGCCAGCAGAACGGCGAGGACAGGGGGGGAGTTCTTC. It is translated as CASRTARTGGEFF.